Listed below are T cell receptor beta chains from one sample, sequenced in a study of shared clonotypes between healthy human individuals. TCRdb's table, derived via immunoSEQ multiplex PCR, lists solely in-frame clones and lacks some. The sample lists fewer than 3 million clones; around 92% were seen once. Sequencing was performed on naive CD4+ T cells from PBMCs. The receptor set was obtained from a man between 18 and 35 years old in good health. Some clones in this sample may be carry-over from other donors' samples. Each CDR3 is given with its conserved first and last residue. Fields, in order: clone size, D gene, J gene, CDR3 length, V gene, CDR3 protein, CDR3 DNA. The D gene is left open where the match is weak. Not every row has a clone size; where given, it reads once, few, many or a size class.

size: once; D: TRBD1; J: TRBJ1-2; length: 14; V: TRBV6-1; CDR3: CASSEWQGAGGYTF; DNA: TGTGCCAGCAGTGAATGGCAGGGGGCAGGGGGCTACACCTTC
size: -; D: -; J: TRBJ1-3; length: 14; V: TRBV5-4; CDR3: CASSLWGVGNTIYF; DNA: TGTGCCAGCAGCTTATGGGGAGTTGGAAACACCATATATTTT
size: -; D: TRBD1; J: TRBJ1-1; length: 17; V: TRBV4-1; CDR3: CASSHVYSGQENTEAFF; DNA: TGCGCCAGCAGCCATGTCTATTCGGGACAGGAGAACACTGAAGCTTTCTTT
size: -; D: -; J: TRBJ2-7; length: 15; V: TRBV1; CDR3: CTSSQPTSSPYEQYF; DNA: TGCACCAGCAGCCAACCAACTAGTTCCCCCTACGAGCAGTACTTC
size: few; D: TRBD1; J: TRBJ1-1; length: 14; V: TRBV7-2; CDR3: CASSLRDRASEAFF; DNA: TGTGCCAGCAGCTTGCGGGACAGGGCCTCCGAAGCTTTCTTT
size: -; D: -; J: TRBJ2-5; length: 14; V: TRBV28; CDR3: CASGSGHRVVAQYF; DNA: TGTGCCAGCGGAAGCGGGCACCGGGTCGTCGCCCAGTACTTC
size: -; D: -; J: TRBJ2-5; length: 12; V: TRBV11-2; CDR3: CASSPRSETQYF; DNA: TGTGCCAGCAGCCCCCGAAGTGAGACCCAGTACTTC
size: -; D: TRBD2; J: TRBJ2-7; length: 15; V: TRBV9; CDR3: CASSPLSGGAYEQYF; DNA: TGTGCCAGCAGCCCACTAAGCGGGGGGGCCTACGAGCAGTACTTC
size: -; D: -; J: TRBJ1-6; length: 16; V: TRBV4-1; CDR3: CASSQRSAGVNSPLHF; DNA: TGCGCCAGCAGCCAAAGATCCGCAGGGGTGAATTCACCCCTCCACTTT
size: -; D: -; J: TRBJ1-2; length: 14; V: TRBV6-5; CDR3: CASSTGPGNYGYTF; DNA: TGTGCCAGCAGCACCGGGCCTGGGAACTATGGCTACACCTTC
size: -; D: -; J: TRBJ2-7; length: 14; V: TRBV28; CDR3: CASSLGTSSYEQYF; DNA: TGTGCCAGCAGTTTAGGGACTTCCTCCTACGAGCAGTACTTC
size: -; D: -; J: TRBJ2-5; length: 13; V: TRBV9; CDR3: CASSARGGKTQYF; DNA: TGTGCCAGCAGCGCAAGAGGGGGGAAGACCCAGTACTTC
size: -; D: -; J: TRBJ1-1; length: 15; V: TRBV28; CDR3: CASTSPTVMNTEAFF; DNA: TGTGCCAGCACCTCCCCGACAGTTATGAACACTGAAGCTTTCTTT
size: -; D: -; J: TRBJ2-7; length: 17; V: TRBV5-1; CDR3: CASSWGQPGLRSYEQYF; DNA: TGCGCCAGCAGCTGGGGACAGCCGGGACTGCGATCCTACGAGCAGTACTTC
size: few; D: -; J: TRBJ1-1; length: 13; V: TRBV30; CDR3: CAWTAVSSTEAFF; DNA: TGTGCCTGGACCGCGGTTAGTAGCACTGAAGCTTTCTTT
size: -; D: -; J: TRBJ2-7; length: 15; V: TRBV4-1; CDR3: CASSQAPGRRDEQYF; DNA: TGCGCCAGCAGCCAAGCCCCGGGCAGGAGGGACGAGCAGTACTTC
size: -; D: -; J: TRBJ2-7; length: 15; V: TRBV7-9; CDR3: CASSVTGLYSYEQYF; DNA: TGTGCCAGCAGCGTGACTGGGCTTTACAGCTACGAGCAGTACTTC
size: -; D: TRBD1; J: TRBJ1-4; length: 15; V: TRBV10-3; CDR3: CAIRGGRGQGEKLFF; DNA: TGTGCCATCAGGGGGGGCAGGGGGCAAGGTGAAAAACTGTTTTTT
size: -; D: TRBD2; J: TRBJ2-2; length: 18; V: TRBV5-4; CDR3: CASSFRITSGKNTGELFF; DNA: TGTGCCAGCAGCTTCCGGATTACTAGCGGGAAGAACACCGGGGAGCTGTTTTTT
size: -; D: -; J: TRBJ2-5; length: 12; V: TRBV11-3; CDR3: CASSPDQETQYF; DNA: TGTGCCAGCAGCCCAGACCAAGAGACCCAGTACTTC
size: -; D: TRBD2; J: TRBJ2-1; length: 15; V: TRBV7-2; CDR3: CASSEGLAGYNEQFF; DNA: TGTGCCAGCAGCGAGGGACTAGCGGGGTACAATGAGCAGTTCTTC
size: -; D: TRBD1; J: TRBJ1-2; length: 14; V: TRBV5-1; CDR3: CASSATGAGGGYTF; DNA: TGCGCCAGCAGCGCTACAGGGGCGGGCGGAGGCTACACCTTC
size: -; D: TRBD1; J: TRBJ2-4; length: 15; V: TRBV7-9; CDR3: CASGPGQVGKNIQYF; DNA: TGTGCCAGCGGCCCCGGACAGGTCGGCAAAAACATTCAGTACTTC
size: -; D: TRBD2; J: TRBJ2-2; length: 15; V: TRBV7-2; CDR3: CASSLTSGNTGELFF; DNA: TGTGCCAGCAGCCTGACTAGCGGGAACACCGGGGAGCTGTTTTTT
size: -; D: -; J: TRBJ1-4; length: 15; V: TRBV15; CDR3: CATSRGSKVGEKLFF; DNA: TGTGCCACCAGCAGAGGCTCGAAGGTGGGGGAAAAACTGTTTTTT
size: -; D: TRBD2; J: TRBJ2-7; length: 15; V: TRBV7-8; CDR3: CASSLVLAGAYEQYF; DNA: TGTGCCAGCAGCTTAGTTTTAGCGGGAGCCTACGAGCAGTACTTC
size: -; D: -; J: TRBJ2-1; length: 16; V: TRBV11-2; CDR3: CASSLAAKRSNNEQFF; DNA: TGTGCCAGCAGCTTGGCCGCGAAGCGGAGCAACAATGAGCAGTTCTTC
size: -; D: TRBD2; J: TRBJ2-5; length: 13; V: TRBV28; CDR3: CASGVAGEETQYF; DNA: TGTGCCAGCGGGGTGGCGGGAGAAGAGACCCAGTACTTC
size: -; D: TRBD1; J: TRBJ1-3; length: 14; V: TRBV5-1; CDR3: CASSLSGGGNTIYF; DNA: TGCGCCAGCAGCTTGTCAGGGGGCGGAAACACCATATATTTT
size: -; D: -; J: TRBJ2-3; length: 14; V: TRBV5-1; CDR3: CASSLGGNTDTQYF; DNA: TGCGCCAGCAGCTTGGGTGGAAACACAGATACGCAGTATTTT
size: once; D: -; J: TRBJ2-7; length: 15; V: TRBV21-1; CDR3: CASSQVRDRAYEQYF; DNA: TGTGCCAGCAGCCAGGTCCGGGACAGGGCCTACGAGCAGTACTTC
size: -; D: -; J: TRBJ1-2; length: 13; V: TRBV28; CDR3: CASTSRAGYGYTF; DNA: TGTGCCAGCACCTCTAGGGCCGGCTATGGCTACACCTTC
size: -; D: -; J: TRBJ2-3; length: 18; V: TRBV5-1; CDR3: CASSSRTVAAQPTDTQYF; DNA: TGCGCCAGCAGCTCCCGGACCGTAGCGGCTCAACCCACAGATACGCAGTATTTT
size: -; D: -; J: TRBJ2-7; length: 14; V: TRBV28; CDR3: CASSPLSSSYEQYF; DNA: TGTGCCAGCAGTCCCCTCAGCTCCTCCTACGAGCAGTACTTC
size: -; D: -; J: TRBJ2-7; length: 14; V: TRBV27; CDR3: CASSVSGLLYEQYF; DNA: TGTGCCAGCAGTGTATCGGGACTCCTTTACGAGCAGTACTTC
size: -; D: -; J: TRBJ2-7; length: 12; V: TRBV6-6; CDR3: CASSYREGEQYF; DNA: TGTGCCAGCAGTTACCGCGAAGGCGAGCAGTACTTC
size: -; D: TRBD2; J: TRBJ2-7; length: 15; V: TRBV5-1; CDR3: CASSLLAGESYEQYF; DNA: TGCGCCAGCAGCTTGCTGGCGGGAGAGTCCTACGAGCAGTACTTC
size: -; D: -; J: TRBJ2-3; length: 15; V: TRBV11-3; CDR3: CASRTEGPWGDTQYF; DNA: TGTGCCAGCAGGACGGAGGGTCCATGGGGAGATACGCAGTATTTT
size: -; D: -; J: TRBJ2-1; length: 14; V: TRBV9; CDR3: CASSPSFPGHEQFF; DNA: TGTGCCAGCAGCCCCAGTTTCCCAGGGCATGAGCAGTTCTTC
size: once; D: -; J: TRBJ2-3; length: 17; V: TRBV4-2; CDR3: CASSQDGSGSGTDTQYF; DNA: TGTGCCAGCAGCCAAGACGGTTCGGGTAGCGGAACAGATACGCAGTATTTT
size: -; D: -; J: TRBJ1-4; length: 14; V: TRBV5-4; CDR3: CASSLMGGNEKLFF; DNA: TGTGCCAGCAGCTTGATGGGGGGTAATGAAAAACTGTTTTTT
size: -; D: TRBD1; J: TRBJ2-5; length: 14; V: TRBV28; CDR3: CASSPRDRQETQYF; DNA: TGTGCCAGCAGCCCCCGGGACAGGCAAGAGACCCAGTACTTC
size: few; D: -; J: TRBJ2-5; length: 15; V: TRBV4-1; CDR3: CASSQVQGSRETQYF; DNA: TGCGCCAGCAGCCAAGTCCAGGGCTCGAGGGAGACCCAGTACTTC
size: -; D: -; J: TRBJ1-5; length: 15; V: TRBV28; CDR3: CASNSGTPGNQPQHF; DNA: TGTGCCAGCAATTCTGGGACGCCGGGCAATCAGCCCCAGCATTTT
size: -; D: -; J: TRBJ2-5; length: 14; V: TRBV6-5; CDR3: CASSYSRDPGPQYF; DNA: TGTGCCAGCAGTTACTCGAGGGACCCAGGACCCCAGTACTTC